This entry concerns a single T cell receptor beta chain. CDR3 size: 15 residues. V trimming: 8 bases; J trimming: 8 bases; junction bases outside the gene matches: 14. Germline V gene lookup returns CDR1 MNHEY and CDR2 SVGAGI. This entry is derived from a study of blood T cell repertoires in COVID-19. Overall study context: Italy, Spain and the United States were the sources of the convalescent and acute COVID-19 samples. Sample material is recorded as cDNA or gDNA derived from T cells, B-cell-depleted T cells, or PBMCs.

Authors' data handling: Amplifying reference gene primers gave estimates of nucleated cell counts. Repertoires were generated with immunoSEQ multiplex PCR, while TCRdb's copy carries only in-frame clones and drops some. Clone size and the V and J calls come from that table; the DNA yielded D and trimming. The sample yields more than 50,000 clones, roughly 80% seen once. The gene calls are TRBV6-5 and TRBJ1-4; 7 bases map to TRBD1. The receptor was isolated from a woman in her sixties or seventies with acute or convalescent COVID-19. Sample: peripheral blood. CDR3 sequence (DNA): TGTGCCAGCGGAAAACAGGGGCTGCGACCGGAAAAACTGTTTTTT. Its protein product is CASGKQGLRPEKLFF.